In this sample, the clone carrying this TCR beta chain turned up many times. What it recognizes is unknown. The sample is drawn from a study of Graves' ophthalmopathy and Graves' hyperthyroidism. As for the study in general: Pretreatment peripheral blood was obtained at initial diagnosis. Whole-study findings and limits: Built on 13 signatures, a model told ophthalmopathy apart from stable hyperthyroidism with over 85% sensitivity and around 80% specificity.

Beta-chain TCR CDR3 regions were amplified from RNA transcripts. Second-round multiplex PCR came after a first-round RT-PCR that employed HTBI primers. From the multiplex PCR reads, TCRdb called clonotypes with MiXCR, one entry per CDR3 protein. The data contain 300,000 to 400,000 distinct CDR3 sequences, approximately 18% of them singletons. Trimming took off 4 bases at V and 1 base at J, with 13 bases between the two ends. The germline V gene has CDR1 MNHEY and CDR2 SVGAGI. The CDR3 consists of 15 residues. Stable hyperthyroidism referred to disease that showed no ophthalmopathy within 18 months of follow-up.

The gene calls are TRBV6-5 and TRBJ1-2; D is unclear. The specimen sequenced was peripheral blood. This clonotype was sampled from an adult woman with stable Graves' hyperthyroidism. CDR3 amino acids: CASSLDWRINYGYTF. The CDR3 DNA reads TGTGCCAGCAGTTTGGACTGGCGAATTAACTATGGCTACACCTTC.